One sample yielded the 8 T cell receptor beta chains listed below, sequenced in a study of T cells in localized non-small cell lung cancer. Sequencing was performed with immunoSEQ multiplex PCR; in TCRdb, only in-frame clones are kept and a portion is missing. Of some 2,000 clones in the sample, over 35% were seen once. The source was lung tumor tissue, collected before any cancer treatment. These TCRs come from a female donor older than 55 with stage I lung adenocarcinoma.

This clone is medium-sized. The V call is TRBV11-3, the J call TRBJ2-5; 7 positions agree with TRBD1. The CDR3 loop spans 16 amino acids. The germline V gene encodes CDR1 SGHNT and CDR2 YENEEA. With 1 base clipped from V and 0 bases from J, the junction kept 5 bases outside the gene matches. The CDR3 DNA follows: TGTGCCAGCAGCTTAGGACGCAGGGGGTACCAAGAGACCCAGTACTTC. Translating it yields CASSLGRRGYQETQYF.

J is TRBJ2-1 and V is TRBV11-3; either TRBD1 or TRBD2 may fit D (6 bases each). Germline V gives CDR1 SGHNT, CDR2 YENEEA. V lost 1 base to trimming and J lost 2 bases, with 18 bases between them. This CDR3 is built from 18 residues. Here the CDR3 DNA reads TGTGCCAGCAGCTTAGGGCCTCAGGGGAGGTCCCCCTACAATGAGCAGTTCTTC. Its translation: CASSLGPQGRSPYNEQFF.

This chain joins TRBV19 and TRBJ2-3; 7 bases are shared with TRBD2. V shed 3 bases, J shed 3 bases, and the junction held 9 bases outside the gene matches. The CDR3 extends over 16 amino acids. CDR1 and CDR2 (germline): LNHDA, SQIVND (reference sequence). CDR3 loop: CASSIRRGSRTDTQYF. CDR3 DNA sequence: TGTGCCAGTAGTATTAGGCGGGGGAGTAGGACAGATACGCAGTATTTT.

The chain couples TRBV19 to TRBJ1-1, with no clear D. The germline gives CDR1 LNHDA, CDR2 SQIVND (reference sequence). Trimming left V 3 bases short and J 6 bases short, with 11 bases between. The CDR3 is 13 residues long. Here the CDR3 DNA reads TGTGCCAGTAGTATGGTGCGTGGGGCTGAAGCTTTCTTT. Its translation: CASSMVRGAEAFF.

This clone was counted ten times or more. The chain couples TRBV11-3 to TRBJ1-2, with a possible D match to TRBD1 (6 bases). V lost 7 bases, J lost 1 base, and 13 bases lay in between. Per germline, CDR1 SGHNT and CDR2 YENEEA. The CDR3 sequence is 14 residues long. CDR3: CASTPHRVNYGYTF. CDR3 DNA sequence: TGTGCCAGCACCCCCCACAGGGTTAACTATGGCTACACCTTC. Drawing the rest from reference TRBV11-3 and TRBJ1-2, the complete variable domain is EAGVVQSPRYKIIEKKQPVAFWCNPISGHNTLYWYLQNLGQGPELLIRYENEEAVDDSQLPKDRFSAERLKGVDSTLKIQPAELGDSAVYLCASTPHRVNYGYTFGSGTRLTVV.

The rearrangement uses TRBV28 and TRBJ1-5; D unclear. Trimming left V 4 bases short and J 5 bases short, with 12 bases between. Germline CDR1 reads MDHEN; CDR2 reads SYDVKM. The CDR3 length is 14 residues. CDR3 loop: CASSSLSSDQPQHF. The CDR3 nucleotides are TGTGCCAGCAGTTCTTTGTCCTCGGATCAGCCCCAGCATTTT.

This clone counts as large. The rearrangement joins TRBV29-1 to TRBJ2-5, with D possibly TRBD2 on 5 matching bases. V was clipped by 0 bases and J by 2 bases, with 13 bases between them. The CDR3 totals 15 residues. CDR1 is SQVTM and CDR2 is ANQGSEA in the germline V gene. CDR3 amino acids: CSVEEGMGRQETQYF. In DNA, the CDR3 is TGCAGCGTTGAAGAGGGTATGGGGAGACAAGAGACCCAGTACTTC. The full variable domain, rest sourced from reference TRBV29-1 and TRBJ2-5, is SAVISQKPSRDICQRGTSLTIQCQVDSQVTMMFWYRQQPGQSLTLIATANQGSEATYESGFVIDKFPISRPNLTFSTLTVSNMSPEDSSIYLCSVEEGMGRQETQYFGPGTRLLVL.

The chain couples TRBV19 to TRBJ2-7, with D maybe TRBD1 (5 bases). V gave up 3 bases and J gave up 2 bases, with 14 bases separating them. The CDR3 is 15 residues long. Germline V lookup: CDR1 LNHDA, CDR2 SQIVND (reference sequence). DNA of the CDR3: TGTGCCAGTAGTATTAAGGCGACACAGGCCTACGAGCAGTACTTC. Encoded protein: CASSIKATQAYEQYF.